Listed below are T cell receptor beta chains from one sample, sequenced in a study of T cell responses to AZD1222 COVID-19 vaccine. Libraries were prepared by immunoSEQ multiplex PCR; TCRdb keeps only in-frame clonotypes and omits some of them. The table records about 120,000 clones, around nine tenths of them present only once. This specimen was peripheral blood, taken on day 0 of AZD1222 vaccination. The receptor set was obtained from an adult in good health. The CDR3 runs from the conserved cysteine through the conserved F or W. D genes are given only for firm matches.

D gene	V gene	CDR3 protein
TRBD1	TRBV7-3	CASSLSRAGGSGYTF
NA	TRBV9	CASSVMGSSYNEQFF
NA	TRBV5-1	CASTVDLNTEAFF
TRBD1	TRBV30	CAWSDRDRTTYEQYF
TRBD2	TRBV5-4	CASSLGLREFYEQYF
NA	TRBV30	CAWSVALAKNIQYF
NA	TRBV5-8	CASIQGRAGELFF
NA	TRBV7-9	CASTSYNEQFF
NA	TRBV5-6	CASSATGPNTEAFF
TRBD1	TRBV24-1	CATSDERDRGLLDTQYF
NA	TRBV12-2	CASRLPGLAGGHYNEQFF
TRBD2	TRBV5-1	CASSWGLAGGLNEQFF
TRBD2	TRBV9	CASSSSGSSYNEQFF
TRBD1	TRBV6-2/TRBV6-3	CASSYGKGQTLEKLFF
NA	TRBV2	CASRYADTQYF
TRBD1	TRBV6-5	CASSNTGGVFYGYTF
NA	TRBV11-2	CASSLGARVGELFF
NA	TRBV7-9	CASSLSSGNTIYF
TRBD1	TRBV5-6	CASSLGWTGVYQETQYF
TRBD1	TRBV19	CASSQYRGTDYGYTF
TRBD2	TRBV10-1	CASSSTSGNTGELFF
NA	TRBV28	CASSPRTFSGNTIYF
NA	TRBV29-1	CSVEVGGSRDIQYF
NA	TRBV2	CASSEHGNTEAFF
NA	TRBV21-1	CASSKEKTQEGGNQPQHF
TRBD1	TRBV6-5	CASGGQGVYTGELFF
TRBD1	TRBV28	CASSLLGSTGGAGGYTF
NA	TRBV4-1	CASSHQDRPDYGYTF
NA	TRBV7-9	CASSSQGAVPHEQYF
NA	TRBV5-1	CASSLQGKAGELFF
TRBD2	TRBV5-8	CASVGSGSRRYNEQFF
NA	TRBV21-1	CASSNPVSIRANTEAFF
NA	TRBV6-5	CASSYSGRKNTEAFF
TRBD1	TRBV6-5	CASSPQGDGYTF
NA	TRBV6-5	CASSYSGGPEAFF
NA	TRBV28	CASSPLVDEQFF
TRBD1	TRBV18	CASSPSGTGSYEQYF
NA	TRBV7-9	CASSFGSNQPQHF
NA	TRBV25-1	CASRGQPTQGTQYF
NA	TRBV7-9	CASSLTGLDYGYTF
TRBD1	TRBV11-2	CASSSTGSSYGYTF
NA	TRBV7-2	CASRAFQETQYF
NA	TRBV27	CASSPRDRDNEQFF
TRBD1	TRBV7-2	CASSFTGTATGELFF
NA	TRBV5-1	CASSLPQGGYEQYF
TRBD1	TRBV10-1	CASSAGTVEQYF
NA	TRBV4-1	CASSQERSRNYNEQFF
NA	TRBV28	CASSNSRVGDYGYTF
TRBD1	TRBV28	CASSGTGVVGNTIYF
NA	TRBV7-6	CASSLTGTQPQHF
TRBD1	TRBV19	CASSMRGGISGDTQYF
NA	TRBV6-5	CASRRAIGTDTQYF
TRBD1	TRBV7-9	CASSGQGTGELFF
NA	TRBV11-3	CASSINTDTQYF
NA	TRBV2	CASSVQPPTYGYTF